The 30 T cell receptor beta chains below come from one sample, sequenced in a study of CD8+ T cells in alopecia areata. Pooled cutaneous lymph node cells were sorted using CD4, CD8alpha, NKG2D, NKG2ACE and other markers. Investigators isolated RNA and reverse transcribed it into cDNA to act as the sequencing template. Clones were read by immunoSEQ multiplex PCR, and TCRdb kept only the in-frame ones, dropping some. Listed for the sample are 200,000 to 300,000 clones, none seen a single time. Sequenced sample: CD4+ T cells sorted from a lymph node. The receptors shown here come from a C3H/HeJ mouse with alopecia areata. The MHC haplotype of the strain is H2-k.

This clone was recorded a few times. Gene names follow the mouse nomenclature. The read finishes 4 residues shy of the CDR3 end, and the germline J gene is used to complete it. The chain joins TRBV17 to TRBJ2-7; 12 bases are shared with TRBD2. The CDR3 totals 15 residues. The germline CDR1 and CDR2 sequences are MNHDT and YYDKIL. Here the CDR3 reads CASSRRLGGRDEQYF. The CDR3 DNA, read in part, is TGTGCTAGCAGTAGAAGACTGGGGGGGCGCGAT.

This clone has a handful of counts. Genes here carry mouse names. CDR3 sequence reads: CASGDPRDRGSSYEQYF. The part of the CDR3 DNA that was read is TGTGCCAGCGGTGATCCAAGGGACAGGGGGAGCTCCTAT. The genes are TRBV13-2 and TRBJ2-7; 11 positions match TRBD1. The CDR3 is cut off 4 residues early in the read; its end comes from the germline J gene. The junction had 6 bases not matched to a gene; V was cut back by 1 base and J by 0 bases. CDR3 size: 17 residues. From germline, CDR1 is NNHNN and CDR2 SYGAGS (reference sequence).

There are a few counts of this clone. The gene names here belong to mouse. The sequence runs out 4 residues before the end of the CDR3; the remainder is reconstructed from the germline J gene. The chain links TRBV5 to TRBJ2-1, with TRBD1 matching 9 bases. The CDR3 spans 15 residues. The ends lost 5 bases at V and 6 bases at J; junction bases unmatched: 8. CDR1 is LGHNA, CDR2 YNLKQL, per germline (reference sequence). The sequenced CDR3 bases are TGTGCCAGCAGCTCCCAACAGGGGGCGGGTGCT. Its translation: CASSSQQGAGA. The entire CDR3 is CASSSQQGAGAEQFF.

A note on this clone: Mouse gene names and germline throughout. Read data end 4 residues before the CDR3 end; the end is taken from the germline J gene. The chain couples TRBV19 to TRBJ2-3, with a weak D call TRBD1 (6 bases). The CDR3 has 13 amino acids. V gave up 5 bases and J gave up 3 bases, with 10 bases separating them. The germline V gene encodes CDR1 FNHDT and CDR2 SITEND (reference sequence). The CDR3 spells CASRSGQAETLYF. The sequenced CDR3 bases are TGTGCCAGCAGATCGGGACAAGCAGAA.

This clone occurred a few times. Mouse germline and gene names are used. The read halts 4 residues ahead of the CDR3 end, with the missing end drawn from the germline J gene. V usage is TRBV1 and J usage is TRBJ2-2, with 8 bases matching TRBD1. V trimming: 0 bases; J trimming: 6 bases; junction bases outside the gene matches: 6. Germline CDR1 NSQYPW, CDR2 LRSPGD (reference sequence). This CDR3 is 16 amino acids long. CDR3 bases read: TGCACCTGCAGTGCAGATTGGGACAGGAGGGCCGGG. The encoded protein is CTCSADWDRRAG. The entire CDR3 reads CTCSADWDRRAGQLYF.

This clone was seen a handful of times. The gene symbols are mouse symbols. With the read ending 4 residues before the CDR3 end, the germline J gene is used to fill in that end. The chain links TRBV14 to TRBJ1-1; 8 bases align to TRBD1. The trim removed 4 bases at V and 0 bases at J, leaving 5 bases unmatched. Germline-derived CDR1 and CDR2 are SGHDT and FRDEAV. This CDR3 comprises 15 residues. CDR3 DNA, as far as it was read: TGTGCCAGCAGTCCTCCGGGACAGGCAAACACA. Residues: CASSPPGQANT. The CDR3 in its entirety is CASSPPGQANTEVFF. Looking up the rest from reference TRBV14 and TRBJ1-1 gives the full variable domain: EAGVTQSPRYAVLQEGQAVSFWCDPISGHDTLYWYQQPRDQGPQLLVYFRDEAVIDNSQLPSDRFSAVRPKGTNSTLKIQSAKQGDTATYLCASSPPGQANTEVFFGKGTRLTVV.

This clone was seen more than once but under ten times. The genes and germline here are from mouse. The CDR3 goes on 4 residues after the read ends, and that part is filled in from the germline J gene. Other DNA sequences in the sample encode the same CDR3. This chain connects TRBV19 to TRBJ1-1; no clear D. The CDR3 spans 12 residues. V was pared by 2 bases and J by 1 base, with 3 bases between. Looked up from germline, CDR1 is FNHDT and CDR2 is SITEND (reference sequence). The part of the CDR3 DNA that was read is TGTGCCAGCAGTATTCTAAACACA. It translates to CASSILNT. The whole CDR3 reads CASSILNTEVFF.

There are a few counts of this clone. Gene names and germline refer to mouse. The read halts 4 residues ahead of the CDR3 end, with the missing end drawn from the germline J gene. The gene calls are TRBV19 and TRBJ1-1; 7 positions match TRBD1. CDR1 is FNHDT and CDR2 is SITEND in the germline V gene (reference sequence). The CDR3 is 13 residues long. The ends lost 6 bases at V and 3 bases at J; junction bases unmatched: 5. The CDR3: CASTYRGDTEVFF. CDR3 DNA, as far as it was read: TGTGCCAGCACCTACAGGGGAGACACA.

This clone was seen a few times. Mouse gene names and germline throughout. The read is 4 residues too short to cover the CDR3 end, so that end is filled in from the germline J gene. The chain has TRBV31 and TRBJ2-7; TRBD1 matches at 9 bases. CDR1 and CDR2 from the germline V gene are GKSSPN and SITVG. CDR3 length: 13 residues. The CDR3 sequence: CAWSLGDRDEQYF. CDR3 DNA (partial): TGTGCCTGGAGTCTAGGGGACAGGGAT.

On this clone itself: Mouse gene names apply. Read sequence stops 4 residues before the CDR3 end, and the germline J gene provides the missing end. The chain employs TRBV1 and TRBJ2-7, with TRBD2 matching over 8 bases. Per germline, CDR1 NSQYPW and CDR2 LRSPGD (reference sequence). CDR3 size: 15 residues. The chain's CDR3 is CTCSAGTGMGYEQYF. CDR3 DNA, as far as it was read: TGCACCTGCAGTGCAGGGACTGGGATGGGATAT.

This clone was counted a few times. Gene names refer to mouse genes. The read stops 4 residues short of the end of the CDR3; the missing end is completed from the germline J gene. Other DNA sequences from this sample encode an identical CDR3 as well. The V and J genes are TRBV17 and TRBJ2-5; D might be TRBD2 (6 bases). The germline V and J ends were trimmed by 1 base and 0 bases, with 8 bases remaining between them. Germline assignment: CDR1 MNHDT and CDR2 YYDKIL. The CDR3 covers 15 residues. The CDR3 bases that were read are TGTGCTAGCAGTAGAGGGGGGGTCAACCAAGAC. It is translated as CASSRGGVNQD. In full, the CDR3 reads CASSRGGVNQDTQYF.

As concerns this clone: Genes and germline come from the mouse. The read terminates 4 residues ahead of where the CDR3 ends, so the germline J gene completes it. This sample also contains other DNA sequences that code for the same CDR3. The chain is built from TRBV13-3 and TRBJ2-2; 7 nucleotides match TRBD1. The CDR3 sequence is 14 residues long. The germline gives CDR1 NNHDY, CDR2 SYVADS. The V gene end was trimmed by 2 bases and the J gene end by 2 bases; junction bases not matched to a gene: 0. The sequenced part of the CDR3 DNA is TGTGCCAGCAGTGAGGGACAGAACACCGGG. It encodes CASSEGQNTG. The complete CDR3 protein is CASSEGQNTGQLYF.

As concerns this clone: Gene names refer to mouse genes. Read sequence stops 4 residues before the CDR3 end, and the germline J gene provides the missing end. This rearrangement joins TRBV5 to TRBJ2-5, with TRBD2 matching over 11 bases. This CDR3 has 15 residues. Germline V gives CDR1 LGHNA, CDR2 YNLKQL (reference sequence). The CDR3 loop is CASSQPGLGEDTQYF. The sequenced CDR3 bases are TGTGCCAGCAGCCAACCGGGACTGGGGGAAGAC.

With respect to this clone: Gene names refer to mouse genes. The read terminates 4 residues ahead of where the CDR3 ends, so the germline J gene completes it. The J gene is TRBJ2-2, the V gene TRBV12-1; 14 bases match TRBD2. The CDR3 loop spans 16 amino acids. Trimming cost V 3 bases and J 4 bases; bases outside gene matches: 3. Germline V gives CDR1 SGHSN, CDR2 HYEKVE. The DNA read from the CDR3 is TGTGCCAGCTCTGGGACTGGGGGGGCGGGCACCGGG. As protein: CASSGTGGAGTG. The CDR3, in full, reads CASSGTGGAGTGQLYF.

This clone was recorded a few times. The germline and genes are mouse ones. From the germline J gene comes the end of the CDR3, since the read stops 4 residues before it. This chain links TRBV1 with TRBJ2-4; D possibly corresponds to TRBD1 (6 bases). Trimming pared 1 base from V and 0 bases from J, leaving 11 bases between. Germline values: CDR1 NSQYPW, CDR2 LRSPGD (reference sequence). The CDR3 extends over 16 amino acids. Partial CDR3 DNA: TGCACCTGCAGTGCAGCCCGGACAGCTAGTCAAAAC. This translates into CTCSAARTASQN. The whole CDR3 protein is CTCSAARTASQNTLYF.

Concerning this clone: Genes here carry mouse names. The read terminates 4 residues before the CDR3 end, so the remaining end is supplied by the germline J gene. The V gene is TRBV1, the J gene TRBJ2-4; 8 bases match TRBD1. Germline V gene data show CDR1 as NSQYPW and CDR2 as LRSPGD (reference sequence). The V segment lost 4 bases and the J segment 0 bases; nucleotides outside the gene matches: 3. The CDR3 has 15 residues. Partial CDR3 DNA: TGCACCTGCAGTGGACAGGGGAATAGTCAAAAC. Translating it yields CTCSGQGNSQN. The CDR3 as a whole reads CTCSGQGNSQNTLYF.

This clone came up a few times. Gene names follow the mouse nomenclature. Read data end 3 residues before the CDR3 end; the end is taken from the germline J gene. V usage is TRBV19 and J usage is TRBJ1-6; 8 nucleotides agree with TRBD1. TRBJ1-6 has ORF status, its function being uncertain. J gave up 1 base and V 6 bases, and 3 bases lay outside the gene matches. This CDR3 spans 15 amino acids. Germline CDR1 and CDR2: FNHDT and SITEND (reference sequence). Partial CDR3 DNA: TGTGCCAGCAAGACAGGGGAATCCTATAATTCGCCC. Residues: CASKTGESYNSP. The entire CDR3 is CASKTGESYNSPLYF.

This clone appeared many times. The gene names here belong to mouse. The read terminates 4 residues ahead of where the CDR3 ends, so the germline J gene completes it. J is TRBJ2-5 and V is TRBV17; possibly TRBD1 for D (6 bases). Per germline, CDR1 MNHDT and CDR2 YYDKIL. The CDR3 contains 13 residues. V gave up 7 bases and J gave up 0 bases, with 8 bases separating them. Partial CDR3 DNA: TGTGCTAGCAAGGGACAAAACCAAGAC. Translation gives CASKGQNQD. The CDR3 in its entirety is CASKGQNQDTQYF.

Notes on this clone: The listed genes are named as in mouse. The read gets to within 4 residues of the CDR3 end, and the germline J gene fills in the rest. This sequence joins TRBV13-1 and TRBJ2-7, with D tentatively TRBD1 (6 bases). The CDR3 consists of 15 residues. The V gene's germline CDR1 is NSHNY and CDR2 SYGAGN. Trimming pared 0 bases from V and 3 bases from J, leaving 13 bases between. The CDR3 loop reads CASSDAGGTNYEQYF. CDR3 DNA (partial): TGTGCCAGCAGTGATGCCGGAGGGACAAACTAT.

In its sample, this clone was seen a few times. Gene names and germline refer to mouse. The read finishes 4 residues shy of the CDR3 end, and the germline J gene is used to complete it. This chain connects TRBV12-1 to TRBJ2-7, with 9 bases that match TRBD2. This CDR3 has 14 amino acids. The germline V gene encodes CDR1 SGHSN and CDR2 HYEKVE. The CDR3 DNA, read in part, is TGTGCCAGCTCTCTCGAGACTGGGGGATAT. It codes for CASSLETGGY. The whole CDR3 protein is CASSLETGGYEQYF.

A remark on this clone: The germline and genes are mouse ones. CDR3 sequence reads: CASSNWGGNTGQLYF. The covered CDR3 bases are TGTGCCAGCAGCAACTGGGGGGGCAACACCGGG. The chain joins TRBV13-1 to TRBJ2-2; 11 nucleotides line up with TRBD2. Read data end 4 residues before the CDR3 end; the end is taken from the germline J gene. This CDR3 contains 15 residues. Germline trimming cut 5 bases from V and 2 bases from J; bases unmatched to any gene: 2. Germline V gene sequence: CDR1 NSHNY, CDR2 SYGAGN.

Of note for this clone: The listed genes are named as in mouse. With the read ending 4 residues before the CDR3 end, the germline J gene is used to fill in that end. Distinct nucleotide sequences in the sample also encode this CDR3. V is TRBV31 and J is TRBJ2-7; 9 bases match TRBD2. The germline CDR1 and CDR2 sequences are GKSSPN and SITVG. The CDR3 totals 14 residues. The CDR3 sequence: CAWSLETGGYEQYF. The CDR3 DNA, read in part, is TGTGCCTGGAGTCTAGAGACTGGGGGTTAT. Using reference TRBV31 and TRBJ2-7 for the parts outside the CDR3, the full variable domain is AQTIHQWPVAEIKAVGSPLSLGCTIKGKSSPNLYWYWQATGGTLQQLFYSITVGQVESVVQLNLSASRPKDDQFILSTEKLLLSHSGFYLCAWSLETGGYEQYFGPGTRLTVL.

As regards this clone: Gene and germline names: mouse. The read ends 4 residues shy of where the CDR3 ends; the end is completed using the germline J gene. The chain combines TRBV5 with TRBJ2-1; 12 positions match TRBD2. CDR1 is LGHNA, CDR2 YNLKQL, per germline (reference sequence). This CDR3 spans 16 amino acids. The V gene end was trimmed by 0 bases and the J gene end by 6 bases; junction bases not matched to a gene: 3. CDR3 DNA, as far as it was read: TGTGCCAGCAGCCAAGACAGGGACTGGGGGGTTGCT. Translated: CASSQDRDWGVA. The whole CDR3 reads CASSQDRDWGVAEQFF.

About this clone: Genes here carry mouse names. The read terminates 3 residues ahead of where the CDR3 ends, so the germline J gene completes it. The J gene is TRBJ1-6, the V gene TRBV13-2; 7 nucleotides line up with TRBD1. TRBJ1-6 is classed as an ORF, of uncertain function. J lost 3 bases, V lost 0 bases, and 6 bases had no gene match. The length of the CDR3 is 17 residues. Germline V lookup: CDR1 NNHNN, CDR2 SYGAGS (reference sequence). The CDR3 spells CASGDAHRGLYNSPLYF. Partial CDR3 DNA: TGTGCCAGCGGTGATGCCCACAGGGGCCTCTATAATTCGCCC.

This clone was recorded a few times. Here the gene names and germline are mouse. The read gets to within 4 residues of the CDR3 end, and the germline J gene fills in the rest. The V and J genes are TRBV13-2 and TRBJ1-2; maybe TRBD1 (5 bases). The V and J ends lost 0 bases and 4 bases respectively, with 13 bases between them. CDR1 NNHNN and CDR2 SYGAGS come from the germline V gene (reference sequence). The length of the CDR3 is 15 residues. The CDR3 reads CASGDAGGPGSDYTF. Partial CDR3 DNA: TGTGCCAGCGGTGATGCGGGGGGTCCGGGCTCC.

For this clone: Being one base from a much bigger clone, this may be a read error. The gene names here belong to mouse. The DNA ends 4 residues before the CDR3 does, and the rest of the CDR3 is filled in from the germline J gene. Other nucleotide sequences in the sample specify the same CDR3. This chain links TRBV13-3 with TRBJ2-3; 7 bases are a match to TRBD2. The CDR3 runs 15 residues. Germline CDR1 is NNHDY and CDR2 is SYVADS. V shed 0 bases, J shed 1 base, and the junction held 2 bases outside the gene matches. CDR3 amino acids: CASSDALGGAETLYF. The CDR3 DNA, read in part, is TGTGCCAGCAGTGATGCGCTGGGGGGTGCAGAA.

With respect to this clone: Here the gene names and germline are mouse. The sequenced fragment ends 4 residues before the CDR3 boundary, so the rest is inferred from the germline J gene. Within the sample, other DNA sequences also encode this same CDR3. V is TRBV14 and J is TRBJ2-2, with 8 bases lining up with TRBD1. Trimming cost V 3 bases and J 2 bases; bases outside gene matches: 3. CDR1 SGHDT and CDR2 FRDEAV come from the germline V gene. The CDR3 loop spans 15 amino acids. CDR3 DNA (partial): TGTGCCAGCAGTTCCGGACAGGGTAACACCGGG. This sequence encodes CASSSGQGNTG. The whole CDR3 protein reads CASSSGQGNTGQLYF.

Ten or more counts support this clone. The genes are named according to mouse. The read terminates 4 residues ahead of where the CDR3 ends, so the germline J gene completes it. The identical CDR3 is also encoded by other nucleotide sequences in the sample. The genes are TRBV13-1 and TRBJ2-3; D is ambiguous. Trimming cost V 6 bases and J 0 bases, with 5 bases left between them. CDR3 size: 12 residues. CDR1 is NSHNY and CDR2 is SYGAGN in the germline V gene. The CDR3 here is CASKGSAETLYF. CDR3 bases read: TGTGCCAGCAAGGGTAGTGCAGAA.

This clone came up a few times. Gene names denote mouse genes. The sequence runs out 4 residues before the end of the CDR3; the remainder is reconstructed from the germline J gene. V usage is TRBV13-1 and J usage is TRBJ1-1; perhaps TRBD1 as D (6 bases). Deletions cut 3 bases from V and 4 bases from J, with 13 bases between. The CDR3 runs to 14 residues. CDR1 and CDR2 (germline): NSHNY, SYGAGN. The part of the CDR3 DNA that was read is TGTGCCAGCAGTGTGCAGGGAGGGGGCACA. Translating gives CASSVQGGGT. The CDR3 reads in full as CASSVQGGGTEVFF.

Only a few counts were recorded for this clone. Here the gene names and germline are mouse. The read ends 4 residues before the CDR3 terminus; that terminus is restored from the germline J gene. V is TRBV5 and J is TRBJ1-1; D is possibly TRBD1 (5 bases). CDR3 size: 14 residues. The germline V gene has CDR1 LGHNA and CDR2 YNLKQL (reference sequence). CDR3 in amino acids: CASSQNRLGVEVFF. The CDR3 bases that were read are TGTGCCAGCAGCCAAAACCGACTGGGGGTA.